This TCR beta chain is drawn from a study of control samples from healthy donors and cancer patients. Assay used: immunoSEQ multiplex PCR; TCRdb lists only in-frame clones, some missing. The repertoire consists of approximately 12,000 clones, with less than 95% occurring once and the leading ten covering roughly 30%. CDR3 size: 14 residues. Trimming cost V 5 bases and J 8 bases; bases outside gene matches: 7. CDR1 and CDR2 from the germline V gene are SEHNR and FQNEAQ (reference sequence). The sequence was collected from a man aged 65-85 years with head and neck cancer. The sample consisted of PBMCs. This chain connects TRBV7-9 to TRBJ1-4; 8 nucleotides line up with TRBD1. CDR3: CASSPLGQVEKLFF. CDR3 coding DNA: TGTGCCAGCAGCCCATTGGGACAGGTGGAAAAACTGTTTTTT. Using reference TRBV7-9 and TRBJ1-4 for the parts outside the CDR3, the full variable domain is DTGVSQNPRHKITKRGQNVTFRCDPISEHNRLYWYRQTLGQGPEFLTYFQNEAQLEKSRLLSDRFSAERPKGSFSTLEIQRTEQGDSAMYLCASSPLGQVEKLFFGSGTQLSVL.